A single sample gave rise to the 8 T cell receptor beta chains below, sequenced in a study of shared T cell receptors in the human thymus. Using immunoSEQ multiplex PCR, the repertoire was profiled, and TCRdb retains in-frame clones only, with some absent. The repertoire holds 500,000 to 750,000 clones, with roughly 90% as singletons. The same sample was also studied in work on human thymus T cells.

Input material: thymocytes. The receptors shown here come from a boy under three years old with a congenital heart defect.

In its sample, this clone was seen a few times. The chain combines TRBV7-9 with TRBJ2-1, with 9 bases identical to TRBD2. CDR3 length: 17 residues. Losses at the gene ends were 4 bases for V and 6 bases for J; bases not matched to a gene: 13. From germline, CDR1 is SEHNR and CDR2 FQNEAQ (reference sequence). The CDR3 coding sequence is TGTGCCAGCAGCTGCCCGGGGGGGCGGGAGGGCCCCAATGAGCAGTTCTTC. Protein product: CASSCPGGREGPNEQFF. Using reference TRBV7-9 and TRBJ2-1 for the parts outside the CDR3, the full variable domain is DTGVSQNPRHKITKRGQNVTFRCDPISEHNRLYWYRQTLGQGPEFLTYFQNEAQLEKSRLLSDRFSAERPKGSFSTLEIQRTEQGDSAMYLCASSCPGGREGPNEQFFGPGTRLTVL.

V is TRBV28 and J is TRBJ1-1; D is possibly TRBD1 (6 bases). This CDR3 region has 19 residues. Trimming removed 4 bases from V and 3 bases from J, with 27 bases in between. Germline values: CDR1 MDHEN, CDR2 SYDVKM. CDR3 in amino acids: CASSSSPLTGSQEDTEAFF. CDR3 in DNA: TGTGCCAGCAGTTCCTCCCCCTTGACAGGATCCCAAGAGGACACTGAAGCTTTCTTT.

The V call is TRBV9, the J call TRBJ2-7; TRBD1 matches at 10 bases. With V trimmed by 4 bases and J by 2 bases, 6 bases remained unmatched. Germline loops: CDR1 SGDLS, CDR2 YYNGEE. The CDR3 length is 15 residues. CDR3 sequence reads: CASSPRTGGAYEQYF. The CDR3 DNA follows: TGTGCCAGCAGCCCAAGGACAGGGGGTGCCTACGAGCAGTACTTC.

The chain carries TRBV20-1 and TRBJ2-1; no firm D call. With 5 bases removed from V and 8 bases from J, the gap between germline ends came to 10 bases. Germline lookup yields CDR1 DFQATT and CDR2 SNEGSKA (reference sequence). CDR3 length: 11 amino acids. Here the CDR3 reads CSAEATHEQFF. For the CDR3, the DNA is TGCAGTGCTGAGGCCACGCATGAGCAGTTCTTC.

The chain links TRBV6-1 to TRBJ2-7, with 10 bases aligning to TRBD1. V was pared by 3 bases and J by 6 bases, with 5 bases of the junction left unmatched. The CDR3 extends over 14 amino acids. Germline assignment: CDR1 MNHNS and CDR2 SASEGT. The chain's CDR3 is CASSDRDRGCEQYF. In nucleotides, the CDR3 is TGTGCCAGCAGTGACAGGGACAGGGGATGCGAGCAGTACTTC.

The chain employs TRBV2 and TRBJ2-7; D may be TRBD1 (5 bases). V gave up 5 bases and J gave up 2 bases, with 13 bases separating them. Looked up from germline, CDR1 is SNHLY and CDR2 is FYNNEI. The CDR3 has 14 residues. The CDR3 coding sequence is TGTGCCAGCAGTAAAGTCGGACATCCCTACGAGCAGTACTTC. As protein: CASSKVGHPYEQYF.

The rearrangement uses TRBV7-2 and TRBJ2-5, with TRBD2 matching 7 bases. V lost 5 bases and J lost 0; bases outside the gene matches: 9. From germline, CDR1 is SGHTA and CDR2 FQGNSA. The CDR3 totals 16 residues. The CDR3: CASSARGLRYQETQYF. CDR3 DNA sequence: TGTGCCAGCAGCGCGAGGGGACTACGATACCAAGAGACCCAGTACTTC.

This clone was counted a single time. The V gene is TRBV4-3, the J gene TRBJ2-7; 8 bases align to TRBD2. Looked up from germline, CDR1 is LGHNA and CDR2 is YSLEER. This CDR3 is built from 15 residues. V shed 3 bases and J 0 bases; nucleotides not matched to a gene: 4. This CDR3 reads CASSQREAGSYEQYF. In nucleotides, the CDR3 is TGCGCCAGCAGCCAGCGGGAGGCCGGCTCCTACGAGCAGTACTTC.